Each of the 10 T cell receptor beta chains below was sequenced from the same sample in a study of spatial heterogeneity in lung cancer. Findings of the study overall: Counts of expanded intratumoral alpha and beta TCRs tracked tumor mutation counts.

Antigen specificity for these receptors is unknown. Noted time point: sample taken at primary tumor resection. TCRdb redid the calling of the 5' RACE reads with MiXCR, one entry per CDR3 protein. This sample has about 23,000 distinct CDR3 sequences, with roughly 6.7% found just once. The material was lung tumor tissue, obtained at surgery. These receptors originate from a male donor with early-stage non-small cell lung cancer.

By sample fraction, this clonotype is medium-sized. The V gene is TRBV6-5, the J gene TRBJ1-2; D is unresolved. This CDR3 spans 16 amino acids. The V gene's germline CDR1 is MNHEY and CDR2 SVGAGI. Trimming pared 0 bases from V and 3 bases from J, leaving 14 bases between. The CDR3 nucleotides are TGTGCCAGCAGTTACTCGAAATTGAGGCCGGACTATGGCTACACCTTC. Its translation is CASSYSKLRPDYGYTF.

This clonotype was observed at least ten times. The chain joins TRBV12-3 or TRBV12-4 to TRBJ2-7, with 7 bases lining up with TRBD1. V lost 8 bases and J lost 5; bases outside the gene matches: 6. The CDR3 is made up of 12 amino acids. The CDR3 protein is CASAGTDHEQYF. The CDR3, as DNA: TGTGCCAGCGCCGGGACAGATCACGAGCAGTACTTC.

This clonotype occurred many times. V is TRBV12-3 or TRBV12-4 and J is TRBJ2-1, with 7 bases fitting TRBD2. The junction had 10 bases not matched to a gene; V was cut back by 5 bases and J by 6 bases. The CDR3 covers 15 residues. In DNA, the CDR3 is TGTGCCAGCAGTCTTAGGGAGGGCCTGACCAATGAGCAGTTCTTC. Encoded protein: CASSLREGLTNEQFF.

This clonotype was picked up many times. The rearrangement joins TRBV27 to TRBJ2-3; D call uncertain. V was shortened by 2 bases and J by 5 bases, with 11 bases between the two germline ends. CDR3 size: 14 residues. The V gene's germline CDR1 is MNHEY and CDR2 SMNVEV (reference sequence). CDR3 sequence (DNA): TGTGCCAGCAGTTTACCGACGGTCCAAGATACGCAGTATTTT. It is translated as CASSLPTVQDTQYF.

This clonotype has a count of ten or more. The chain is built from TRBV7-9 and TRBJ2-5; D possibly corresponds to TRBD1 (6 bases). This CDR3 contains 15 residues. Deletions cut 5 bases from V and 1 base from J, with 14 bases between. Looked up from germline, CDR1 is SEHNR and CDR2 is FQNEAQ (reference sequence). DNA of the CDR3: TGTGCCAGCAGCCTCTGGGGGCAGCCCCAAGAGACCCAGTACTTC. Translated, it gives CASSLWGQPQETQYF.

This clonotype appeared many times. The CDR3 DNA reads TGTGCCAGCATCGACGGCCCATTCTCTGGAAACACCATATATTTT. Translating gives CASIDGPFSGNTIYF. The J gene is TRBJ1-3, the V gene TRBV6-2 or TRBV6-3; D is uncertain. V gave up 7 bases and J gave up 0 bases, with 13 bases separating them. Germline V gene data show CDR1 as MNHEY and CDR2 as SVGEGT. This CDR3 is 15 amino acids long.

This clonotype was found many times. The genes are TRBV7-2 and TRBJ1-2; no clear D. Germline lookup yields CDR1 SGHTA and CDR2 FQGNSA. This CDR3 spans 13 amino acids. Trimming stripped 0 bases from V and 4 bases from J, with 6 bases between. As DNA, the CDR3 is TGTGCCAGCAGCTTAGCGGCAGGCTATGGCTACACCTTC. Protein sequence: CASSLAAGYGYTF.

This clonotype occurred many times. This sequence joins TRBV28 and TRBJ2-2; 8 bases match TRBD2. The V segment lost 8 bases and the J segment 9 bases; nucleotides outside the gene matches: 8. Germline assignment: CDR1 MDHEN and CDR2 SYDVKM. The CDR3 loop spans 13 amino acids. CDR3 coding DNA: TGTGCCAGCCGCCCGGGGGGGCCGCGGGAGCTGTTTTTT. The encoded protein is CASRPGGPRELFF.

This clonotype was picked up many times. The J gene is TRBJ2-3, the V gene TRBV12-3 or TRBV12-4; 7 nucleotides match TRBD2. The CDR3 consists of 14 residues. Trimming cost V 5 bases and J 5 bases; bases outside gene matches: 7. This CDR3 reads CASSPGLVIDTQYF. Here the CDR3 DNA reads TGTGCCAGCAGTCCAGGACTAGTTATAGATACGCAGTATTTT.

This clonotype occurred many times. The V and J genes are TRBV29-1 and TRBJ1-4; 8 bases are shared with TRBD1. From germline, CDR1 is SQVTM and CDR2 ANQGSEA. V shed 6 bases, J shed 0 bases, and the junction held 3 bases outside the gene matches. This CDR3 has 14 amino acids. The chain's CDR3 is CSVGQASTNEKLFF. The CDR3, as DNA: TGCAGCGTGGGACAGGCTTCAACTAATGAAAAACTGTTTTTT.